This TCR beta chain was recovered during a study of Ad26.COV2.S vaccination and SARS-CoV-2 variants. On the study more broadly: Into the muscle, Ad26.COV2.S was dosed once or twice, 56 days apart. Study-level points and caveats: Vaccinated and placebo-treated recipients had similar non-spike TCR breadth.

Sequencing was performed with immunoSEQ multiplex PCR; in TCRdb, only in-frame clones are kept and a portion is missing. The repertoire holds 400,000 to 450,000 clones, with about 90% as singletons. CDR1 and CDR2 (germline): SGHRS, YFSETQ. The CDR3 runs 15 residues. Losses at the gene ends were 4 bases for V and 5 bases for J; bases not matched to a gene: 4. As concerns this clone: Its antigen remains unidentified.

Treatment described: about 20 received Ad26.COV2.S at low or high dose, single or two shots; several received placebo; per-sample allocation not given. The investigators took samples on day 63 after the first vaccine or placebo injection. Specimen: peripheral blood, collected in a trial of Ad26.COV2.S vaccine versus placebo. The receptor's source is a person between 18 and 65 years old who received the Ad26.COV2.S COVID-19 vaccine or a placebo. The chain has TRBV5-1 and TRBJ1-6; 9 bases fit TRBD1. CDR3 in DNA: TGCGCCAGCAGCATCCGGGACAGGGATAATTCACCCCTCCACTTT. This sequence encodes CASSIRDRDNSPLHF. Full variable domain (missing parts from reference TRBV5-1 and TRBJ1-6): KAGVTQTPRYLIKTRGQQVTLSCSPISGHRSVSWYQQTPGQGLQFLFEYFSETQRNKGNFPGRFSGRQFSNSRSEMNVSTLELGDSALYLCASSIRDRDNSPLHFGNGTRLTVT.